These 26 T cell receptor beta chains came from one sample sequenced in a study of blood T cell repertoires in COVID-19. The assay was immunoSEQ multiplex PCR, and TCRdb's table has in-frame clones only and misses some. The sample shows under 150,000 clones, approximately 86% of them seen only once. The source material was PBMCs or T cells enriched from blood (not recorded which). The receptors were gathered from a woman between 50 and 59 years old who had recovered from COVID-19.

This clone appeared a few times. V usage is TRBV5-1 and J usage is TRBJ2-2; tentatively, D is TRBD2 (5 bases). V was shortened by 4 bases and J by 1 base, with 11 bases between the two germline ends. This CDR3 has 15 amino acids. Germline V gene sequence: CDR1 SGHRS, CDR2 YFSETQ. Here the CDR3 reads CASSQRAGNTGELFF. Here the CDR3 DNA reads TGCGCCAGCAGCCAGAGGGCGGGGAACACCGGGGAGCTGTTTTTT.

This rearrangement joins TRBV29-1 to TRBJ2-7; 7 bases map to TRBD1. This CDR3 has 12 residues. Losses at the gene ends were 4 bases for V and 3 bases for J; bases not matched to a gene: 3. Germline assignment: CDR1 SQVTM and CDR2 ANQGSEA. The CDR3 DNA sequence: TGCAGCGTTGGACAGGGCGGCTACGAGCAGTACTTC. Translating it yields CSVGQGGYEQYF.

The DNA for the CDR3 is TGTGCTAGTGGTTTGGACACGAACACTGAAGCTTTCTTT. This codes for CASGLDTNTEAFF. The chain employs TRBV12-5 and TRBJ1-1; D is unclear. Germline CDR1 reads LGHNT; CDR2 reads FRNRAP. The CDR3 has 13 residues. Deletions cut 1 base from V and 1 base from J, with 4 bases between.

The genes are TRBV18 and TRBJ1-4; TRBD1 is a possible D gene (5 bases). The CDR3 contains 14 residues. Trimming took off 6 bases at V and 7 bases at J, with 15 bases between the two ends. Germline CDR1 and CDR2: KGHSH and LQKENI. The CDR3, as DNA: TGTGCCAGCTCCCGTGGGGGGGAGAGTGAAAAACTGTTTTTT. This sequence encodes CASSRGGESEKLFF.

The chain employs TRBV7-8 and TRBJ1-2, with D tentatively TRBD1 (5 bases). The CDR3 sequence is 14 residues long. The germline V gene encodes CDR1 SGHVS and CDR2 FQNEAQ. The germline V and J ends were trimmed by 1 base and 5 bases, with 11 bases remaining between them. CDR3 amino acids: CASSLEAGRYGYTF. The CDR3 bases are TGTGCCAGCAGCTTAGAGGCAGGGCGTTATGGCTACACCTTC.

This sequence joins TRBV21-1 and TRBJ2-7; the DNA was not used to check the table's D call, TRBD1. TRBV21-1 is noted as a pseudogene. CDR3 size: 18 residues. CDR3 bases: TGTGCCAGCAGCAAAGCGCTGGGACAGGGGGATCCGGACTACGAGCAGTACTTC. Translated, it gives CASSKALGQGDPDYEQYF.

The V and J genes are TRBV5-4 and TRBJ2-7; D unclear. Per germline, CDR1 SGHNT and CDR2 YYREEE (reference sequence). Trimming pared 0 bases from V and 3 bases from J, leaving 4 bases between. This CDR3 contains 12 residues. The CDR3 nucleotides read TGTGCCAGCAGCTTGGATCTCTACGAGCAGTACTTC. Its protein product is CASSLDLYEQYF.

This chain joins TRBV27 and TRBJ1-5; D not resolved. The germline gives CDR1 MNHEY, CDR2 SMNVEV (reference sequence). The CDR3 is 12 amino acids. The V end was cut by 2 bases, the J end by 6 bases, with 5 bases between. CDR3 nucleotides: TGTGCCAGCAGTTTAGCAGGTCAGCCCCAGCATTTT. It encodes CASSLAGQPQHF.

This clone was detected a few times. The chain has TRBV6-5 and TRBJ2-2; 8 bases are shared with TRBD2. The CDR3 is 15 residues long. The J segment lost 4 bases and the V segment lost 11 bases, leaving 12 bases of the junction unmatched. Germline lookup yields CDR1 MNHEY and CDR2 SVGAGI. The DNA of the CDR3 is TGTGCCGGACAACCGGGACTAGTTGGCACCGGGGAGCTGTTTTTT. Encoded protein: CAGQPGLVGTGELFF.

This clone was counted a single time. The rearrangement joins TRBV19 to TRBJ2-5; maybe TRBD1 (5 bases). This CDR3 comprises 16 residues. CDR1 and CDR2 from the germline V gene are LNHDA and SQIVND (reference sequence). V lost 5 bases, J lost 1 base, and 17 bases lay in between. The CDR3 sequence is CASSGRTQASQETQYF. The CDR3 region has the DNA TGTGCCAGTAGTGGCAGGACACAAGCATCCCAAGAGACCCAGTACTTC.

V is TRBV10-3 and J is TRBJ1-3, with D unresolved. This CDR3 has 15 amino acids. Germline CDR1 reads ENHRY; CDR2 reads SYGVKD. Trimming left V 0 bases short and J 0 bases short, with 6 bases between. CDR3 nucleotides: TGTGCCATCAGTGAGTCCTTAGTCTCTGGAAACACCATATATTTT. Residues: CAISESLVSGNTIYF.

The rearrangement links TRBV4-2 to TRBJ2-6; 7 bases match TRBD1. Germline values: CDR1 LGHNA, CDR2 YNFKEQ. The junction had 12 bases not matched to a gene; V was cut back by 3 bases and J by 1 base. This CDR3 contains 19 residues. CDR3 in amino acids: CASSHVQGSALSGANVLTF. The DNA for the CDR3 is TGTGCCAGCAGCCACGTACAGGGGTCGGCTCTATCTGGGGCCAACGTCCTGACTTTC.

V is TRBV27 and J is TRBJ2-3; possibly TRBD1 for D (5 bases). V was clipped by 3 bases and J by 4 bases, with 8 bases between them. There are 13 residues in the CDR3. From germline, CDR1 is MNHEY and CDR2 SMNVEV (reference sequence). CDR3 DNA: TGTGCCAGCAGTTTCAGGGTCGCAGATACGCAGTATTTT. This codes for CASSFRVADTQYF.

The chain links TRBV3-1 (or the pseudogene TRBV3-2) to TRBJ2-7; D might be TRBD2 (7 bases). This CDR3 has 14 amino acids. Germline values: CDR1 LGHDT, CDR2 YNNKEL (reference sequence). Trimming cost V 1 base and J 2 bases, with 9 bases left between them. CDR3 amino acids: CASSQVGGPYEQYF. In DNA form, the CDR3 reads TGTGCCAGCAGCCAAGTGGGGGGGCCCTACGAGCAGTACTTC.

The J gene is TRBJ1-1, the V gene TRBV5-6; the match to TRBD1 covers 9 bases. Germline-derived CDR1 and CDR2 are SGHDT and YYEEEE. Losses at the gene ends were 4 bases for V and 10 bases for J; bases not matched to a gene: 14. The CDR3 is made up of 15 amino acids. The chain's CDR3 is CASSPSTGGLRVAFF. In DNA form, the CDR3 reads TGTGCCAGCAGCCCCAGCACAGGGGGCCTTAGAGTAGCTTTCTTT.

The chain joins TRBV5-5 to TRBJ1-6; D is possibly TRBD1 (5 bases). The germline V and J ends were trimmed by 4 bases and 6 bases, with 11 bases remaining between them. The germline CDR1 and CDR2 sequences are SGHKS and YYEKEE (reference sequence). This CDR3 has 14 amino acids. In nucleotides, the CDR3 is TGTGCCAGCAGCCCCGGGGGGGGTAATTCACCCCTCCACTTT. This codes for CASSPGGGNSPLHF.

CDR3 loop: CASSQGGRRSNYGYTF. The CDR3 DNA reads TGCGCCAGCAGCCAAGGCGGCCGGAGATCTAACTATGGCTACACCTTC. This chain connects TRBV4-1 to TRBJ1-2; unclear D gene. This CDR3 is 16 amino acids long. Trimming cost V 1 base and J 0 bases, with 12 bases left between them. Germline V gives CDR1 MGHRA, CDR2 YSYEKL.

V and J are TRBV30 and TRBJ2-5; TRBD1 aligns across 7 bases. Trimming removed 0 bases from V and 2 bases from J; junction bases left unmatched: 3. In germline, CDR1 is GTSNPN, CDR2 SVGIG (reference sequence). CDR3 length: 14 residues. The DNA of the CDR3 is TGTGCCTGGAGTGTTGTCAGGGGGCAAGAGACCCAGTACTTC. Translation gives CAWSVVRGQETQYF.

The V gene is TRBV21-1, the J gene TRBJ2-7; no DNA check was done on the table's D call, TRBD1. TRBV21-1 is a pseudogene locus. This CDR3 is built from 17 residues. The CDR3 loop reads CASRKTTGSLMTYEQYF. Written as DNA, the CDR3 is TGTGCCAGCAGAAAAACCACAGGCTCCCTGATGACCTACGAGCAGTACTTC.

This chain connects TRBV19 to TRBJ1-6, with D possibly being TRBD1 (6 bases). V was shortened by 6 bases and J by 6 bases, with 15 bases between the two germline ends. CDR3 length: 15 amino acids. The germline V gene has CDR1 LNHDA and CDR2 SQIVND (reference sequence). The DNA of the CDR3 is TGTGCCAGTAGCCTACAGGGATCCCCTAATTCACCCCTCCACTTT. It yields the protein CASSLQGSPNSPLHF.

The rearrangement uses TRBV3-1 (or the pseudogene TRBV3-2) and TRBJ2-3, with 10 bases fitting TRBD2. J lost 3 bases, V lost 2 bases, and 8 bases had no gene match. Germline values: CDR1 LGHDT, CDR2 YNNKEL (reference sequence). There are 17 residues in the CDR3. The CDR3 bases are TGTGCCAGCAGCCAAACGGGTAGCGGGGGGCTTACAGATACGCAGTATTTT. Translated, it gives CASSQTGSGGLTDTQYF.

In DNA form, the CDR3 reads TGCGCCAGCAGCTTGGGGCAGGGGGCGGACGAGCAGTACTTC. Protein product: CASSLGQGADEQYF. The genes are TRBV5-1 and TRBJ2-7; 8 nucleotides line up with TRBD1. This CDR3 region has 14 residues. The junction had 4 bases not matched to a gene; V was cut back by 0 bases and J by 5 bases. Germline-derived CDR1 and CDR2 are SGHRS and YFSETQ. The full variable domain, rest sourced from reference TRBV5-1 and TRBJ2-7, is KAGVTQTPRYLIKTRGQQVTLSCSPISGHRSVSWYQQTPGQGLQFLFEYFSETQRNKGNFPGRFSGRQFSNSRSEMNVSTLELGDSALYLCASSLGQGADEQYFGPGTRLTVT.

Here the CDR3 reads CASSEPGHNTEAFF. The CDR3 nucleotides are TGCGCCAGCAGTGAGCCGGGACACAACACTGAAGCTTTCTTT. The chain recombines TRBV10-2 with TRBJ1-1, with TRBD1 as a possible D gene (6 bases). The CDR3 has 14 amino acids. Trimming left V 2 bases short and J 2 bases short, with 9 bases between. Germline-derived CDR1 and CDR2 are WSHSY and SAAADI.

The rearrangement joins TRBV11-3 to TRBJ1-4; D is undetermined. The CDR3 length is 11 residues. Germline V gene data show CDR1 as SGHNT and CDR2 as YENEEA. Trimming took 5 bases from V and 12 from J, leaving 10 bases between them. The CDR3 is CASSKPLELFF. The CDR3 region has the DNA TGTGCCAGCAGCAAGCCCCTGGAACTGTTTTTT.

The count of this clone is one. This chain joins TRBV11-2 and TRBJ1-1; 9 bases map to TRBD1. J lost 3 bases, V lost 1 base, and 6 bases had no gene match. The CDR3 contains 16 residues. In germline, CDR1 is SGHAT, CDR2 FQNNGV. CDR3 amino acids: CASSLVTGGAYTEAFF. The CDR3, as DNA: TGTGCCAGCAGCTTAGTCACAGGGGGCGCCTACACTGAAGCTTTCTTT.

J is TRBJ2-4 and V is TRBV19; 9 bases match TRBD1. The ends lost 5 bases at V and 7 bases at J; junction bases unmatched: 9. The CDR3 length is 15 residues. CDR1 and CDR2 (germline): LNHDA, SQIVND (reference sequence). This chain's CDR3 is CASSHRDREVNIQYF. The DNA of the CDR3 is TGTGCCAGTAGTCACCGGGACAGGGAGGTCAACATTCAGTACTTC.